These T cell receptor beta chains were read from a single sample in a study of blood T cell repertoires in COVID-19. Produced via immunoSEQ multiplex PCR; TCRdb's table is partial and in-frame only. The sample includes 70,000 to 80,000 clones, approximately 80% of them seen just once. Sequencing was performed on peripheral blood. Every receptor here comes from a human donor in a cohort sampled during active COVID-19. The CDR3 runs from the conserved cysteine through the conserved F or W. Each record gives: CDR3 DNA, CDR3 protein, D gene, J gene, V gene, clone size. The D gene is left open where the match is weak. Rows may omit the clone size; those that give it use once, few, many or a size class.

cdr3_nt: TGTGCCACCGGAAGTTCCAGGGGCAATGAGCAGTTCTTC; cdr3_aa: CATGSSRGNEQFF; d_call: NA; j_call: TRBJ2-1; v_call: TRBV6-5; clone_size: NA
cdr3_nt: TGTGCCAGCAGCTTGGTACTAGCGGGGAATGAGCAGTTCTTC; cdr3_aa: CASSLVLAGNEQFF; d_call: TRBD2; j_call: TRBJ2-1; v_call: TRBV5-4; clone_size: NA
cdr3_nt: TGTGCCAGCAGCTCCCCCGGGGCTGGAAACACCATATATTTT; cdr3_aa: CASSSPGAGNTIYF; d_call: NA; j_call: TRBJ1-3; v_call: TRBV7-2; clone_size: NA
cdr3_nt: TGTGCCAGTAGTATTGATAGGGGGCGTAGCGAGCAGTACTTC; cdr3_aa: CASSIDRGRSEQYF; d_call: TRBD1; j_call: TRBJ2-7; v_call: TRBV19; clone_size: NA
cdr3_nt: TGCGCCAGCAGCCTATCACTCCTAGCGGGCTCCTACGAGCAGTACTTC; cdr3_aa: CASSLSLLAGSYEQYF; d_call: TRBD2; j_call: TRBJ2-7; v_call: TRBV5-1; clone_size: NA
cdr3_nt: TGTGCCAGTAGTACCTCCCGGACAGCTAGCACAGATACGCAGTATTTT; cdr3_aa: CASSTSRTASTDTQYF; d_call: NA; j_call: TRBJ2-3; v_call: TRBV19; clone_size: NA
cdr3_nt: TGTGCCAGCAGCCTCTCGGTAGCGGTCACAGATACGCAGTATTTT; cdr3_aa: CASSLSVAVTDTQYF; d_call: NA; j_call: TRBJ2-3; v_call: TRBV7-3; clone_size: NA
cdr3_nt: TGTGCCACCAGTGATCCAGGCGGGAAGAGGGAGACCCAGTACTTC; cdr3_aa: CATSDPGGKRETQYF; d_call: NA; j_call: TRBJ2-5; v_call: TRBV24-1; clone_size: NA
cdr3_nt: TGTGCCAGTAGTATCGGGAGGGCTGAAGCTTTCTTT; cdr3_aa: CASSIGRAEAFF; d_call: NA; j_call: TRBJ1-1; v_call: TRBV19; clone_size: NA
cdr3_nt: TGTGCCAGCAGCCGAATGGGACAGGGGATCGGGGAAAAACTGTTTTTT; cdr3_aa: CASSRMGQGIGEKLFF; d_call: TRBD1; j_call: TRBJ1-4; v_call: TRBV5-8; clone_size: NA
cdr3_nt: TGTGCCAGCAGTTTATTCTCCCGGAGCTCCTATAATTCACCCCTCCACTTT; cdr3_aa: CASSLFSRSSYNSPLHF; d_call: NA; j_call: TRBJ1-6; v_call: TRBV28; clone_size: NA
cdr3_nt: TGTGCCAGCAGTTACTCGACGGGGTCGGGCGGCTACACCTTC; cdr3_aa: CASSYSTGSGGYTF; d_call: NA; j_call: TRBJ1-2; v_call: TRBV6-5; clone_size: NA
cdr3_nt: TGCGCCAGCACCAACAGGGGCACGGTCTACGAGCAGTACTTC; cdr3_aa: CASTNRGTVYEQYF; d_call: TRBD1; j_call: TRBJ2-7; v_call: TRBV5-1; clone_size: NA
cdr3_nt: TGCAGCGTCGGGGGGGGATCGGGCAATCAGCCCCAGCATTTT; cdr3_aa: CSVGGGSGNQPQHF; d_call: NA; j_call: TRBJ1-5; v_call: TRBV29-1; clone_size: NA
cdr3_nt: TGTGCCAGCAGCCGGGTTGGTGGACAGGTAGAGACCCAGTACTTC; cdr3_aa: CASSRVGGQVETQYF; d_call: TRBD1; j_call: TRBJ2-5; v_call: TRBV7-3; clone_size: NA
cdr3_nt: TGTGCCAGCAGCGTCGGCCAGGGCCCTGGGGCTAATGAAAAACTGTTTTTT; cdr3_aa: CASSVGQGPGANEKLFF; d_call: NA; j_call: TRBJ1-4; v_call: TRBV9; clone_size: NA
cdr3_nt: TGCGCCAGCAGCAACCGGGACAGGTACACCGGGGAGCTGTTTTTT; cdr3_aa: CASSNRDRYTGELFF; d_call: TRBD1; j_call: TRBJ2-2; v_call: TRBV5-1; clone_size: NA
cdr3_nt: TGTGCCAGCAGCCAAGATGTCCGGGACAGGTCGGAGTTCTGGGGCTCTTGGGCCAACGTCCTGACTTTC; cdr3_aa: CASSQDVRDRSEFWGSWANVLTF; d_call: TRBD1; j_call: TRBJ2-6; v_call: TRBV14; clone_size: NA
cdr3_nt: TGTGCCAGCAGCTTGGCCGGGACAGGGGGTGGCTATGGCTACACCTTC; cdr3_aa: CASSLAGTGGGYGYTF; d_call: TRBD1; j_call: TRBJ1-2; v_call: TRBV5-4; clone_size: NA
cdr3_nt: TGTGCCAGCAGCCGGGACACCAAGAACACTGAAGCTTTCTTT; cdr3_aa: CASSRDTKNTEAFF; d_call: NA; j_call: TRBJ1-1; v_call: TRBV7-9; clone_size: few
cdr3_nt: TGTGCCAGTTCCCCCATTCGCGTTGAGCAGTTCTTC; cdr3_aa: CASSPIRVEQFF; d_call: NA; j_call: TRBJ2-1; v_call: TRBV7-2; clone_size: once
cdr3_nt: TGTGCCAGCAGCTACCTTCGAGCGGAGTACAATGAGCAGTTCTTC; cdr3_aa: CASSYLRAEYNEQFF; d_call: NA; j_call: TRBJ2-1; v_call: TRBV7-2; clone_size: NA
cdr3_nt: TGCGCCAGCAACAGTGGAGGCTATGGCTACACCTTC; cdr3_aa: CASNSGGYGYTF; d_call: NA; j_call: TRBJ1-2; v_call: TRBV5-1; clone_size: NA
cdr3_nt: TGTGCCAGCAGACCCTCGACAGGAAGAATAAATGAGCAGTTCTTC; cdr3_aa: CASRPSTGRINEQFF; d_call: NA; j_call: TRBJ2-1; v_call: TRBV7-9; clone_size: NA
cdr3_nt: TGTGCCTGCCGCTCAGGGACATCGTGGGGCTACACCTTC; cdr3_aa: CACRSGTSWGYTF; d_call: NA; j_call: TRBJ1-2; v_call: TRBV30; clone_size: few
cdr3_nt: TGTGCCAGCAGCTCACGAGGAGCCGGGACAGGGAGGGAGACCCAGTACTTC; cdr3_aa: CASSSRGAGTGRETQYF; d_call: TRBD1; j_call: TRBJ2-5; v_call: TRBV11-2; clone_size: NA
cdr3_nt: TGTGCCAGCAGCTTGATGCAGGGTGGCTACGAGCAGTACTTC; cdr3_aa: CASSLMQGGYEQYF; d_call: NA; j_call: TRBJ2-7; v_call: TRBV5-6; clone_size: NA
cdr3_nt: TGTGCCAGCAGCGCCCTCGCGGGGGGGGGTACGCAGTATTTT; cdr3_aa: CASSALAGGGTQYF; d_call: TRBD2; j_call: TRBJ2-3; v_call: TRBV9; clone_size: NA
cdr3_nt: TGTGCCAGTAGTCCTCTAGGGACAGGGGATAATTCACCCCTCCACTTT; cdr3_aa: CASSPLGTGDNSPLHF; d_call: TRBD1; j_call: TRBJ1-6; v_call: TRBV19; clone_size: NA
cdr3_nt: TGTGCCAGCAGCTGGGACAGCTCCTACGAGCAGTACTTC; cdr3_aa: CASSWDSSYEQYF; d_call: TRBD1; j_call: TRBJ2-7; v_call: TRBV27; clone_size: NA
cdr3_nt: TGTGCCAGCAGTTTCCTTAACAGGGGGGGATACAATGAGCAGTTCTTC; cdr3_aa: CASSFLNRGGYNEQFF; d_call: NA; j_call: TRBJ2-1; v_call: TRBV6-6; clone_size: NA
cdr3_nt: TGTGCCAGCAGCAAAAGTCGACAGTTCTCTGGTGGAACCATATATTTT; cdr3_aa: CASSKSRQFSGGTIYF; d_call: NA; j_call: TRBJ1-3; v_call: TRBV6-6; clone_size: NA
cdr3_nt: TGTGCCAGCAGTTACCTCCAAGGGGGTGAAAAACTGTTTTTT; cdr3_aa: CASSYLQGGEKLFF; d_call: NA; j_call: TRBJ1-4; v_call: TRBV6-5; clone_size: NA
cdr3_nt: TGTGCCAGCAGCTTGGACAGGATGAACACTGAAGCTTTCTTT; cdr3_aa: CASSLDRMNTEAFF; d_call: TRBD1; j_call: TRBJ1-1; v_call: TRBV7-8; clone_size: NA
cdr3_nt: TGTGCCAGCAGTCCGCGCCCAGAGACCCAGTACTTC; cdr3_aa: CASSPRPETQYF; d_call: NA; j_call: TRBJ2-5; v_call: TRBV12-3/TRBV12-4; clone_size: NA
cdr3_nt: TGTGCCAGCAGCTTAGTCGGGAGCACTGAAGCTTTCTTT; cdr3_aa: CASSLVGSTEAFF; d_call: NA; j_call: TRBJ1-1; v_call: TRBV7-6; clone_size: NA
cdr3_nt: TGTGCCAGCAGGATGCAGGGTTACACCGGGGAGCTGTTTTTT; cdr3_aa: CASRMQGYTGELFF; d_call: NA; j_call: TRBJ2-2; v_call: TRBV2; clone_size: NA
cdr3_nt: TGTGCCAGCAGCTTACTAGCGGGGGGGCTATGGAATGAGCAGTTCTTC; cdr3_aa: CASSLLAGGLWNEQFF; d_call: TRBD2; j_call: TRBJ2-1; v_call: TRBV7-3; clone_size: NA
cdr3_nt: TGTGCCAGCAGCTTAAATGGGGGCTTTCAGCCCCAGCATTTT; cdr3_aa: CASSLNGGFQPQHF; d_call: NA; j_call: TRBJ1-5; v_call: TRBV7-2; clone_size: NA
cdr3_nt: TGTGCCAGCAGCCCCCCATTCCAGGAGACCCAGTACTTC; cdr3_aa: CASSPPFQETQYF; d_call: NA; j_call: TRBJ2-5; v_call: TRBV3-1/TRBV3-2; clone_size: NA
cdr3_nt: TGTGCCAGCAGCGTATCCCAGGGGCAAAACGCTGAAGCTTTCTTT; cdr3_aa: CASSVSQGQNAEAFF; d_call: NA; j_call: TRBJ1-1; v_call: TRBV9; clone_size: NA
cdr3_nt: TGTGCCAGTAGTATAGGAGGACAGCCCCAGCATTTT; cdr3_aa: CASSIGGQPQHF; d_call: NA; j_call: TRBJ1-5; v_call: TRBV19; clone_size: NA
cdr3_nt: TGTGCCAGCAGCCCAGACAGGGCTGCCCACGAGCAGTACTTC; cdr3_aa: CASSPDRAAHEQYF; d_call: TRBD1; j_call: TRBJ2-7; v_call: TRBV7-2; clone_size: once
cdr3_nt: TGTGCCAGTAGTATTGGCGGGGGGGCCGGGGATACGCAGTATTTT; cdr3_aa: CASSIGGGAGDTQYF; d_call: TRBD2; j_call: TRBJ2-3; v_call: TRBV19; clone_size: NA
cdr3_nt: TGTGCCAGCAGCCCTAGGACAGGGCCCTATGGCTACACCTTC; cdr3_aa: CASSPRTGPYGYTF; d_call: TRBD1; j_call: TRBJ1-2; v_call: TRBV7-2; clone_size: NA
cdr3_nt: TGTGCCAGCAGCACCCTTGCAGGCCGGGACAGGGGAGAAGCTTTCTTT; cdr3_aa: CASSTLAGRDRGEAFF; d_call: TRBD1; j_call: TRBJ1-1; v_call: TRBV7-2; clone_size: NA
cdr3_nt: TGTGCCACCAGTGATTGGGCGGATACGCAGTATTTT; cdr3_aa: CATSDWADTQYF; d_call: NA; j_call: TRBJ2-3; v_call: TRBV24-1; clone_size: NA
cdr3_nt: TGTGCCAGCAGCTACACTAGCGGGCCGATCCAAGAGACCCAGTACTTC; cdr3_aa: CASSYTSGPIQETQYF; d_call: TRBD2; j_call: TRBJ2-5; v_call: TRBV11-2; clone_size: NA
cdr3_nt: TGCAGCGCCGACAGGGGAGGCTACGAGCAGTACTTC; cdr3_aa: CSADRGGYEQYF; d_call: TRBD1; j_call: TRBJ2-7; v_call: TRBV29-1; clone_size: NA
cdr3_nt: TGTGCCAGCAGCTTACAGGCTAGCGGGAGAGGTGAGCAGTTCTTC; cdr3_aa: CASSLQASGRGEQFF; d_call: TRBD2; j_call: TRBJ2-1; v_call: TRBV7-3; clone_size: NA
cdr3_nt: TGTGCCAGCAGTGATTTAGACAGGGGCTCCTACAATGAGCAGTTCTTC; cdr3_aa: CASSDLDRGSYNEQFF; d_call: TRBD1; j_call: TRBJ2-1; v_call: TRBV6-1; clone_size: NA
cdr3_nt: TGTGCCAGCAGTGGCCAGGGGAGAGGTGGCTACACCTTC; cdr3_aa: CASSGQGRGGYTF; d_call: NA; j_call: TRBJ1-2; v_call: TRBV2; clone_size: NA
cdr3_nt: TGCGCCAGCACCAAAGGACAGGGGAGCTCCTACAATGAGCAGTTCTTC; cdr3_aa: CASTKGQGSSYNEQFF; d_call: TRBD1; j_call: TRBJ2-1; v_call: TRBV5-1; clone_size: NA